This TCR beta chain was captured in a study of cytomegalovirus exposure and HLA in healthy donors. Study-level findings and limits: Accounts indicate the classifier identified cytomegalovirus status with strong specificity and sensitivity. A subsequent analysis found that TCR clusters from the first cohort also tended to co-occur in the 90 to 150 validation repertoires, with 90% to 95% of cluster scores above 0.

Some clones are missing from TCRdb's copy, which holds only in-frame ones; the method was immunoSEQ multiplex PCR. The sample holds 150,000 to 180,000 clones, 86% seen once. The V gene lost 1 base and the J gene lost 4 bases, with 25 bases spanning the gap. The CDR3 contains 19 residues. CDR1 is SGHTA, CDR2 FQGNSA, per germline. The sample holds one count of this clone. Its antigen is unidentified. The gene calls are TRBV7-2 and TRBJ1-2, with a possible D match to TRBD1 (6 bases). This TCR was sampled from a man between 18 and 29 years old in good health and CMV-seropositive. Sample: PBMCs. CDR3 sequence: CASSLVAYSTGYALYGYTF. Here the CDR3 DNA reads TGTGCCAGCAGCTTAGTCGCTTACTCGACAGGATACGCTCTCTATGGCTACACCTTC. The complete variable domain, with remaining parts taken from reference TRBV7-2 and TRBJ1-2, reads GAGVSQSPSNKVTEKGKDVELRCDPISGHTALYWYRQSLGQGLEFLIYFQGNSAPDKSGLPSDRFSAERTGGSVSTLTIQRTQQEDSAVYLCASSLVAYSTGYALYGYTFGSGTRLTVV.